The 22 T cell receptor beta chains presented below share a single source sample, sequenced in a study of shared clonotypes between healthy human individuals. Sequenced by immunoSEQ multiplex PCR; TCRdb stores in-frame clones only, minus some. The data show roughly 2.1 million clones, about 93% seen once. CD45RO-negative, CCR7-selected cells formed the naive CD8 fraction, which excluded terminally differentiated effector memory CD45RA+ cells. Sequences were obtained from naive CD8+ T cells from PBMCs. The receptors were gathered from a man between 18 and 35 years old in good health. Some clones in this sample may be carry-over from other donors' samples.

The chain couples TRBV28 to TRBJ2-2; no reliable D call. The CDR3 is 15 residues long. CDR1 and CDR2 from the germline V gene are MDHEN and SYDVKM. V was clipped by 3 bases and J by 0 bases, with 8 bases between them. The chain's CDR3 is CASSFIDPNTGELFF. DNA of the CDR3: TGTGCCAGCAGTTTTATCGACCCGAACACCGGGGAGCTGTTTTTT. The whole variable domain, remainder taken from reference TRBV28 and TRBJ2-2, is DVKVTQSSRYLVKRTGEKVFLECVQDMDHENMFWYRQDPGLGLRLIYFSYDVKMKEKGDIPEGYSVSREKKERFSLILESASTNQTSMYLCASSFIDPNTGELFFGEGSRLTVL.

The CDR3: CASSQVFGKGLLDTQYF. The CDR3 bases are TGCGCCAGCAGCCAAGTTTTCGGGAAAGGTTTGTTGGATACGCAGTATTTT. The chain recombines TRBV4-1 with TRBJ2-3, with TRBD2 as a possible D gene (5 bases). This CDR3 is built from 17 residues. Germline V gives CDR1 MGHRA, CDR2 YSYEKL. With 1 base removed from V and 6 bases from J, the gap between germline ends came to 20 bases.

V usage is TRBV7-9 and J usage is TRBJ1-3; D uncertain. In germline, CDR1 is SEHNR, CDR2 FQNEAQ (reference sequence). Trimming took 5 bases from V and 0 from J, leaving 14 bases between them. The CDR3 spans 16 residues. Here the CDR3 DNA reads TGTGCCAGCAGCGCCCCGGGTTCCAGCTCTGGAAACACCATATATTTT. The encoded protein is CASSAPGSSSGNTIYF.

The chain is built from TRBV15 and TRBJ1-5, with D possibly being TRBD1 (5 bases). This CDR3 comprises 12 residues. The ends were cut back, 0 bases at V and 16 bases at J, with 13 bases in the middle. Germline V CDR1 and CDR2: LNHNV, YYDKDF (reference sequence). The CDR3 DNA is TGTGCCACCAGCAGAGATGGGGCAGTTTGTCATTTT. Residues: CATSRDGAVCHF.

This chain connects TRBV15 to TRBJ1-1, with a tentative D call TRBD1 (6 bases). The V gene lost 4 bases and the J gene lost 4 bases, with 10 bases spanning the gap. Germline V lookup: CDR1 LNHNV, CDR2 YYDKDF (reference sequence). This CDR3 spans 13 amino acids. The DNA for the CDR3 is TGTGCCACCAGCATAGGGGGTGGCACTGAAGCTTTCTTT. It yields the protein CATSIGGGTEAFF.

This clone has a single count. This rearrangement joins TRBV30 to TRBJ2-3; no firm D call. This CDR3 comprises 12 residues. Trimming took 4 bases from V and 6 from J, leaving 11 bases between them. The germline gives CDR1 GTSNPN, CDR2 SVGIG (reference sequence). The CDR3 spells CAWNLGSDTQYF. The CDR3 nucleotides are TGTGCCTGGAATTTGGGTTCGGATACGCAGTATTTT.

The V call is TRBV28, the J call TRBJ2-3, with D tentatively TRBD1 or TRBD2 (6 bases each). This CDR3 is 12 amino acids long. The V end lost 6 bases, the J end lost 5 bases, and 9 bases lay between the germline ends. Germline V lookup: CDR1 MDHEN, CDR2 SYDVKM. The CDR3 protein is CASRGGKDTQYF. As DNA, the CDR3 is TGTGCCAGCAGGGGGGGCAAAGATACGCAGTATTTT. The complete variable domain, with remaining parts taken from reference TRBV28 and TRBJ2-3, reads DVKVTQSSRYLVKRTGEKVFLECVQDMDHENMFWYRQDPGLGLRLIYFSYDVKMKEKGDIPEGYSVSREKKERFSLILESASTNQTSMYLCASRGGKDTQYFGPGTRLTVL.

The CDR3: CASTLSRGGGTEAFF. The CDR3 DNA reads TGTGCCAGCACACTATCTAGGGGGGGAGGCACTGAAGCTTTCTTT. The chain has TRBV27 and TRBJ1-1; D may be TRBD1 (6 bases). Germline CDR1 MNHEY, CDR2 SMNVEV (reference sequence). The CDR3 spans 15 residues. V was trimmed by 7 bases and J by 4 bases, leaving 19 bases between them.

This clone appeared a single time. This sample also contains other DNA sequences that code for the same CDR3. V usage is TRBV27 and J usage is TRBJ1-5, with no clear D. The CDR3 runs to 13 residues. Germline-derived CDR1 and CDR2 are MNHEY and SMNVEV (reference sequence). V dropped 4 bases and J dropped 0 bases, with 4 bases sitting between them. CDR3 bases: TGTGCCAGCAGTTCATATAGCAATCAGCCCCAGCATTTT. It yields the protein CASSSYSNQPQHF.

The V and J genes are TRBV7-9 and TRBJ1-3, with TRBD1 as a possible D gene (6 bases). This CDR3 is 18 amino acids long. Germline V lookup: CDR1 SEHNR, CDR2 FQNEAQ (reference sequence). V lost 7 bases, J lost 0 bases, and 22 bases lay in between. CDR3 protein: CASNTILQGSSSGNTIYF. CDR3 coding DNA: TGTGCCAGCAACACAATTCTTCAGGGGTCGAGCTCTGGAAACACCATATATTTT.

The chain is built from TRBV13 and TRBJ2-3; D is possibly TRBD1 (5 bases). CDR3 size: 15 residues. CDR1 PRHDT and CDR2 FYEKMQ come from the germline V gene (reference sequence). V shed 1 base and J shed 3 bases, with 11 bases lying between them. The CDR3, as DNA: TGTGCCAGCAGCTTAGAAGGGGTTTTAACAGATACGCAGTATTTT. This sequence encodes CASSLEGVLTDTQYF.

The chain couples TRBV5-6 to TRBJ2-7; unclear D gene. CDR1 and CDR2 from the germline V gene are SGHDT and YYEEEE. This CDR3 spans 14 amino acids. The V and J ends lost 4 bases and 4 bases respectively, with 15 bases between them. The chain's CDR3 is CASSPVRTPYEQYF. The CDR3 nucleotides are TGTGCCAGCAGCCCCGTAAGGACCCCGTACGAGCAGTACTTC.

The chain couples TRBV27 to TRBJ2-7; a weak D match, TRBD1 (7 bases). Trimming cost V 3 bases and J 6 bases, with 15 bases left between them. Germline V gene sequence: CDR1 MNHEY, CDR2 SMNVEV (reference sequence). This CDR3 is 14 amino acids long. CDR3: CASSFRQGGAEQYF. CDR3 nucleotide sequence: TGTGCCAGCAGTTTTCGGCAGGGGGGTGCCGAGCAGTACTTC.

The chain couples TRBV28 to TRBJ2-7, with TRBD1 identical over 7 bases. The CDR3 consists of 14 residues. V dropped 6 bases and J dropped 7; count of bases not matched to a gene: 12. Germline V lookup: CDR1 MDHEN, CDR2 SYDVKM. For the CDR3, the DNA is TGTGCCAGCAGCCTACAATACAGGGGCGGGGAGCAGTACTTC. Encoded protein: CASSLQYRGGEQYF.

The chain joins TRBV27 to TRBJ2-1; a weak D match, TRBD1 (5 bases). Between the trimmed V and J ends, which lost 3 bases and 8 bases, there was a span of 14 bases. Germline V gene lookup returns CDR1 MNHEY and CDR2 SMNVEV (reference sequence). This CDR3 spans 14 amino acids. CDR3 sequence (DNA): TGTGCCAGCAGTTTCGCCAGGGTTTCGTATGAGCAGTTCTTC. Translation gives CASSFARVSYEQFF.

The V gene is TRBV5-5, the J gene TRBJ1-5, with 7 bases lining up with TRBD1. J gave up 0 bases and V 4 bases, and 10 bases lay outside the gene matches. CDR1 and CDR2 (germline): SGHKS, YYEKEE (reference sequence). This CDR3 spans 17 amino acids. The DNA of the CDR3 is TGTGCCAGCAGCCGTTATAACAGGGGTAATAGCAATCAGCCCCAGCATTTT. Translated: CASSRYNRGNSNQPQHF.

The chain couples TRBV9 to TRBJ1-2; no definite D call. Trimming pared 0 bases from V and 4 bases from J, leaving 19 bases between. The CDR3 is 17 residues long. Germline assignment: CDR1 SGDLS and CDR2 YYNGEE. CDR3 in DNA: TGTGCCAGCAGCGTAGCTACGAGTCAGATATCTGCCTATGGCTACACCTTC. Protein product: CASSVATSQISAYGYTF.

The CDR3 DNA reads TGTGCCAGCTGCCCTAGCGGGAGGTTACGGGAGACCCAGTACTTC. As protein: CASCPSGRLRETQYF. The chain carries TRBV27 and TRBJ2-5; TRBD2 matches 11 bases. This CDR3 comprises 15 residues. V lost 8 bases, J lost 5 bases, and 10 bases stayed unmatched. The germline CDR1 and CDR2 sequences are MNHEY and SMNVEV (reference sequence).

Concerning this clone: A much larger clone differs from this one at a single base, so this may be a read error. The identical CDR3 is also encoded by other nucleotide sequences in the sample. This chain connects TRBV27 to TRBJ2-7; D possibly uses TRBD1 or TRBD2 (5 bases each). CDR3 size: 13 residues. V lost 3 bases to trimming and J lost 2 bases, with 8 bases between them. Per the germline V gene, CDR1 is MNHEY and CDR2 is SMNVEV (reference sequence). The CDR3 DNA reads as TGTGCCAGCAGTTTGGGACGGACCTACGAGCAGTACTTC. Its translation: CASSLGRTYEQYF.

This clone has only a few counts. The rearrangement uses TRBV7-6 and TRBJ1-1; TRBD1 is a possible D gene (5 bases). CDR3 length: 14 residues. The V gene lost 4 bases and the J gene lost 4 bases, with 13 bases spanning the gap. The germline CDR1 and CDR2 sequences are SGHVS and FNYEAQ. This chain's CDR3 is CASSSMGGFTEAFF. The DNA for the CDR3 is TGTGCCAGCAGCTCAATGGGGGGGTTCACTGAAGCTTTCTTT. The variable domain in full, with the rest retrieved from reference TRBV7-6 and TRBJ1-1, is GAGVSQSPRYKVTKRGQDVALRCDPISGHVSLYWYRQALGQGPEFLTYFNYEAQQDKSGLPNDRFSAERPEGSISTLTIQRTEQRDSAMYRCASSSMGGFTEAFFGQGTRLTVV.

This chain links TRBV27 with TRBJ1-5; 8 nucleotides agree with TRBD1. The CDR3 extends over 14 amino acids. Per germline, CDR1 MNHEY and CDR2 SMNVEV (reference sequence). The V gene end was trimmed by 6 bases and the J gene end by 10 bases; junction bases not matched to a gene: 11. CDR3 region: CASSEGVTGVPQHF. The CDR3, as DNA: TGTGCCAGCAGCGAGGGTGTGACAGGGGTTCCCCAGCATTTT.

This sequence joins TRBV7-3 and TRBJ2-7; tentative D call: TRBD1 (5 bases). Germline values: CDR1 SGHTA, CDR2 FQGTGA. This CDR3 comprises 13 residues. Trimming stripped 1 base from V and 4 bases from J, with 8 bases between. The CDR3 DNA sequence: TGTGCCAGCAGCTTAAATGCAGGGTACGAGCAGTACTTC. As protein: CASSLNAGYEQYF. Filled out from reference TRBV7-3 and TRBJ2-7, the complete variable domain reads GAGVSQTPSNKVTEKGKYVELRCDPISGHTALYWYRQSLGQGPEFLIYFQGTGAADDSGLPNDRFFAVRPEGSVSTLKIQRTERGDSAVYLCASSLNAGYEQYFGPGTRLTVT.